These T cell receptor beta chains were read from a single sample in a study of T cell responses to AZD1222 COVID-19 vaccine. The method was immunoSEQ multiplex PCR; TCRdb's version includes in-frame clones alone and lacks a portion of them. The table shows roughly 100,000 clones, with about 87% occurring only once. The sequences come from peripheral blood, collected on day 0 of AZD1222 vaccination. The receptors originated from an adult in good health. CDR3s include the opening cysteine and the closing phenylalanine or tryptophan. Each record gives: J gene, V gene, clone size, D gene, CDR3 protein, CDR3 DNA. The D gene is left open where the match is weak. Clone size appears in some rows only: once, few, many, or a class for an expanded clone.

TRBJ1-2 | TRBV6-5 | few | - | CASSYSQGFGYTF | TGTGCCAGCAGTTATTCCCAGGGGTTTGGCTACACCTTC
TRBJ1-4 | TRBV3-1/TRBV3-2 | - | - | CASSQAGATNEKLFF | TGTGCCAGCAGCCAAGCAGGTGCAACTAATGAAAAACTGTTTTTT
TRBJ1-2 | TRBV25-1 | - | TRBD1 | CASSESRHRGPSFYTF | TGTGCCAGCAGTGAATCGAGGCACAGGGGGCCCAGTTTCTACACCTTC
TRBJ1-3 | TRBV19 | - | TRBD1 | CASSPGQTFGTIYF | TGTGCCAGTTCGCCGGGACAGACTTTCGGCACCATATATTTT
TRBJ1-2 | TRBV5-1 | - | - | CASSLAGGGDGYTF | TGCGCCAGCAGCTTGGCCGGGGGTGGCGATGGCTACACCTTC
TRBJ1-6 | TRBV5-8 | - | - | CASSLALGTNSGPLHF | TGTGCCAGCAGCTTGGCCTTGGGGACTAATTCTGGTCCCCTCCACTTT
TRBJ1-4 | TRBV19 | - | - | CASSVPGSATNEKLFF | TGTGCCAGTAGTGTTCCCGGGAGTGCAACTAATGAAAAACTGTTTTTT
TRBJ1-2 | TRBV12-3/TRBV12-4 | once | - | CASSLVGYGYTF | TGTGCCAGCAGTTTAGTAGGCTATGGCTACACCTTC
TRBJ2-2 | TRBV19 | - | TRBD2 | CASSIWGRANTGELFF | TGTGCCAGTAGTATATGGGGGAGGGCAAACACCGGGGAGCTGTTTTTT
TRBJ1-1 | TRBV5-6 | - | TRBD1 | CASSFGTGRDEAFF | TGTGCCAGCAGCTTCGGGACAGGGAGGGACGAAGCTTTCTTT
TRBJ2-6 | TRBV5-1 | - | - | CASSVQPGLTSGANVLTF | TGCGCCAGCAGCGTGCAACCGGGACTGACCTCTGGGGCCAACGTCCTGACTTTC
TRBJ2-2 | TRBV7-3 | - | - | CASSQQQVMNTGELFF | TGTGCCAGCAGCCAGCAACAGGTTATGAACACCGGGGAGCTGTTTTTT
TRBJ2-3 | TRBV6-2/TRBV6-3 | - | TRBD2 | CASSYTELADRTDTQYF | TGTGCCAGCAGTTACACCGAGCTAGCGGACCGCACAGATACGCAGTATTTT
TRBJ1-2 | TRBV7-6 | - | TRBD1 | CASSSGTGNYGYTF | TGTGCCAGCAGCTCCGGGACAGGCAACTATGGCTACACCTTC
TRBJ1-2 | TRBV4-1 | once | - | CASSQVYGQTLNYGYTF | TGCGCCAGCAGCCAAGTCTATGGGCAGACACTTAACTATGGCTACACCTTC
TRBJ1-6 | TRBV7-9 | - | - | CASRTDTQSNSPLHF | TGTGCCAGCAGAACCGATACACAATCAAATTCACCCCTCCACTTT
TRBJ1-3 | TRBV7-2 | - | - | CASSLNLWSSGNTIYF | TGTGCCAGCAGCTTAAATTTATGGAGCTCTGGAAACACCATATATTTT
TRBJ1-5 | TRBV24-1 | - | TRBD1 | CAVQGAGQPQHF | TGTGCCGTGCAGGGGGCCGGGCAGCCCCAGCATTTT
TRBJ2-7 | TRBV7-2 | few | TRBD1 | CASSQGTAVYEQYF | TGTGCCAGCAGCCAAGGGACAGCAGTCTACGAGCAGTACTTC
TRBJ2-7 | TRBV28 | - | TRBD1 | CASSRTGGSYEQYF | TGTGCCAGCAGTCGGACAGGGGGCTCCTACGAGCAGTACTTC
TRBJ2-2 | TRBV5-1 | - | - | CASSLGQINTGELFF | TGCGCCAGCAGCTTGGGGCAAATAAACACCGGGGAGCTGTTTTTT
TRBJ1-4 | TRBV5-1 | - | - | CASSPEGNYEKLFF | TGCGCCAGCAGCCCCGAGGGAAACTATGAAAAACTGTTTTTT
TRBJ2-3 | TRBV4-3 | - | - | CASGRTVGSDTQYF | TGCGCCAGCGGACGGACAGTAGGGTCAGATACGCAGTATTTT
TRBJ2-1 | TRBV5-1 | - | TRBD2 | CASSLAILAAYNEQFF | TGCGCCAGCAGCTTGGCCATCCTAGCGGCCTACAATGAGCAGTTCTTC
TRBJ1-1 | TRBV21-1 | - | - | CASSKCPGLNTEAFF | TGTGCCAGCAGCAAATGTCCAGGCCTGAACACTGAAGCTTTCTTT
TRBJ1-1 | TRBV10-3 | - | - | CAISEAATDPEAFF | TGTGCCATCAGTGAGGCCGCCACGGACCCTGAAGCTTTCTTT
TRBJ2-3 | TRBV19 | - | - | CASMSLQADTQYF | TGTGCCAGTATGTCCCTACAGGCCGATACGCAGTATTTT
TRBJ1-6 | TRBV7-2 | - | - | CASSPRHITGSGPLHF | TGTGCCAGCAGCCCACGACACATCACAGGGTCGGGACCCCTCCACTTT
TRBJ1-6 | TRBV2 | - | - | CASSGRGSGSPLHF | TGTGCCAGCAGCGGCAGGGGCTCGGGTTCACCCCTCCACTTT
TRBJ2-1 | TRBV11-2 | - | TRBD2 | CASSRAGVAGSGANEQFF | TGTGCCAGCAGCCGAGCCGGGGTAGCGGGGTCAGGCGCCAATGAGCAGTTCTTC
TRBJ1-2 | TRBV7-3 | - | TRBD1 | CASSFTGGSGGYTF | TGTGCCAGCAGCTTCACAGGGGGTTCCGGCGGCTACACCTTC